One and the same sample provided the 5 T cell receptor beta chains below, sequenced in a study of identical twins. MiXCR was run by TCRdb on the 5' RACE reads, yielding one entry per CDR3 protein. Among hundreds of thousands of distinct CDR3 sequences listed, roughly an eighth were seen once. This sample was also put to use in a study of yellow fever vaccine responses in identical twins.

The specimen was CD8+ T cells sorted from blood. Source of these receptors: a woman between 18 and 29 years old in good health.

This chain links TRBV27 with TRBJ2-1; 8 bases are shared with TRBD1. This CDR3 is 16 amino acids long. The J segment lost 0 bases and the V segment lost 4 bases, leaving 5 bases of the junction unmatched. The germline gives CDR1 MNHEY, CDR2 SMNVEV (reference sequence). CDR3 DNA sequence: TGTGCCAGCAGTTCTCAGGGGGCTTACTCCTACAATGAGCAGTTCTTC. Its protein product is CASSSQGAYSYNEQFF.

This chain uses TRBV7-6 with TRBJ1-2, with a weak D call TRBD1 (5 bases). Germline V gives CDR1 SGHVS, CDR2 FNYEAQ. The CDR3 covers 13 residues. Trimming stripped 1 base from V and 7 bases from J, with 10 bases between. In DNA, the CDR3 is TGTGCCAGCAGCTTAGAGAGGGGCAGTGGCTACACCTTC. Its protein product is CASSLERGSGYTF. Together with reference TRBV7-6 and TRBJ1-2, the CDR3 gives the full variable domain: GAGVSQSPRYKVTKRGQDVALRCDPISGHVSLYWYRQALGQGPEFLTYFNYEAQQDKSGLPNDRFSAERPEGSISTLTIQRTEQRDSAMYRCASSLERGSGYTFGSGTRLTVV.

The chain is built from TRBV15 and TRBJ2-5, with D possibly TRBD1 on 6 matching bases. The ends were cut back, 0 bases at V and 0 bases at J, with 8 bases in the middle. The CDR3 contains 15 residues. Per germline, CDR1 LNHNV and CDR2 YYDKDF (reference sequence). CDR3 protein: CATSRERDNQETQYF. DNA for the CDR3: TGTGCCACCAGCAGAGAACGGGACAACCAAGAGACCCAGTACTTC.

The gene calls are TRBV27 and TRBJ2-5; D is possibly TRBD1 (5 bases). The CDR3 loop spans 14 amino acids. The V end lost 4 bases, the J end lost 2 bases, and 11 bases lay between the germline ends. Germline V gene sequence: CDR1 MNHEY, CDR2 SMNVEV (reference sequence). The CDR3 region is CASSSTVNQETQYF. The CDR3 DNA is TGTGCCAGCAGTTCGACAGTAAATCAAGAGACCCAGTACTTC.

The chain is built from TRBV5-1 and TRBJ1-1; 7 bases match TRBD1. CDR1 and CDR2 (germline): SGHRS, YFSETQ. The CDR3 length is 12 residues. With V trimmed by 5 bases and J by 4 bases, 2 bases remained unmatched. The CDR3 here is CASREGATEAFF. The CDR3 bases are TGCGCCAGCAGGGAGGGGGCCACTGAAGCTTTCTTT.